The 7 T cell receptor beta chains below all came from one sample that was sequenced in a study of vaccination and CD4 T cells after COVID-19. Described treatment: roughly 11-day PBMC culture with coronavirus spike peptide pools or control peptides (ViraFEST assay). Their antigens are not known. The assay that was used to sequence DNA from cultured CD4+ T cells was the Oncomine TCR Beta short-read assay. Each CDR3 protein is one row after TCRdb ran MiXCR on the PCR reads. The top ten clones hold around 21% of a sample with some 9,500 distinct CDR3 sequences, approximately 49% of them seen once. What was sequenced was CD4+ T cells from blood, cultured in vitro. The receptors here all came from a human donor who had recovered from COVID-19.

This clonotype was seen more than once but under ten times. CDR3 loop: CASSYYVVGSSTDTQYF. For the CDR3, the DNA is TGTGCCAGCAGTTATTACGTGGTTGGGAGTAGCACAGATACGCAGTATTTT. The rearrangement joins TRBV6-2 or TRBV6-3 to TRBJ2-3; weak D call: TRBD2 (5 bases). Germline V gives CDR1 MNHEY, CDR2 SVGEGT. Trimming left V 3 bases short and J 0 bases short, with 16 bases between. CDR3 length: 17 amino acids.

This clonotype occurred a few times. The V and J genes are TRBV28 and TRBJ1-1, with D uncertain. The CDR3 extends over 13 amino acids. The germline CDR1 and CDR2 sequences are MDHEN and SYDVKM. Deletions cut 3 bases from V and 5 bases from J, with 10 bases between. The CDR3 spells CASSFGSGTEAFF. The CDR3 DNA sequence: TGTGCCAGCAGTTTCGGGTCGGGGACTGAAGCTTTCTTT. Full variable domain (remainder filled in from reference TRBV28 and TRBJ1-1): DVKVTQSSRYLVKRTGEKVFLECVQDMDHENMFWYRQDPGLGLRLIYFSYDVKMKEKGDIPEGYSVSREKKERFSLILESASTNQTSMYLCASSFGSGTEAFFGQGTRLTVV.

V gene TRBV21-1 combines with J gene TRBJ2-7; TRBD1 reflects the table's D call only, with no check against the DNA. TRBV21-1 is shown as a pseudogene. There are 13 residues in the CDR3. The CDR3, as DNA: TGTGCTACCTCCCGGGCGGACTCCTACGAGCAGTACTTC. Protein product: CATSRADSYEQYF.

The genes are TRBV11-2 and TRBJ1-2; no definite D call. Per the germline V gene, CDR1 is SGHAT and CDR2 is FQNNGV. The CDR3 has 12 amino acids. V lost 5 bases to trimming and J lost 8 bases, with 12 bases between them. The CDR3: CASSQQSPGYTF. CDR3 bases: TGTGCCAGCAGCCAACAGTCGCCCGGCTACACCTTC.

The V gene is TRBV6-1, the J gene TRBJ1-1, with 8 bases that match TRBD1. The V segment lost 6 bases and the J segment 3 bases; nucleotides outside the gene matches: 9. CDR1 MNHNS and CDR2 SASEGT come from the germline V gene. The CDR3 loop spans 15 amino acids. The chain's CDR3 is CASSGQGAGDTEAFF. DNA of the CDR3: TGTGCCAGCAGCGGACAGGGCGCAGGGGACACTGAAGCTTTCTTT.

This clonotype has just a few counts. This chain links TRBV30 with TRBJ1-2, with 11 bases lining up with TRBD1. CDR1 is GTSNPN, CDR2 SVGIG, per germline (reference sequence). After removal of 1 base from V and 8 bases from J, the junction contained 12 bases not matched to a gene. This CDR3 is 16 amino acids long. The CDR3 here is CAWSGTPRTGGLGYTF. The CDR3 DNA reads TGTGCCTGGAGTGGAACCCCCCGGACAGGGGGCCTGGGCTACACCTTC.

In its sample, this clonotype was seen a few times. The chain links TRBV6-2 or TRBV6-3 to TRBJ1-1, with 7 nucleotides matching TRBD1. CDR1 is MNHEY, CDR2 SVGEGT, per germline. This CDR3 region has 13 residues. Unmatched junction bases numbered 5, after V lost 6 bases and J lost 4 bases. The CDR3 protein is CASRPHRGTEAFF. The CDR3 coding sequence is TGTGCCAGCAGACCCCACAGGGGCACTGAAGCTTTCTTT.